This TCR beta chain was retrieved from a study of blood T cells in healthy people across ages. Study conclusions and caveats: Naive T cell percentage showed a strong correlation with the diversity of TCR beta. When one million T cells were used, diversity estimates were thought to be underestimates.

A second PCR, run for about 7 to 12 cycles, used a sample-barcoded 5' primer plus a J-beta primer mix. Every molecule of cDNA carried a tag from a template-switch adaptor with 12 random nucleotides. Sequencing recovered at least 2.5 million CDR3-containing paired-end reads from each sample. MiXCR was run by TCRdb on the 5' RACE reads, yielding one entry per CDR3 protein. The repertoire holds about 1,000,000 distinct CDR3 sequences, with 40% to 55% as singletons. Turning to this clonotype: Its target is unknown.

The sequenced sample was blood. This clonotype originated in a woman in her sixties in good health.

The CDR3, as DNA: TGTGCCAGCAGCTTGGCAGGGGGGGCCGGTGAGCAGTTCTTC. Translating gives CASSLAGGAGEQFF. This chain uses TRBV5-5 with TRBJ2-1, with D perhaps matching TRBD1 or TRBD2 (7 bases each). CDR1 is SGHKS and CDR2 is YYEKEE in the germline V gene (reference sequence). Trimming took 0 bases from V and 9 from J, leaving 13 bases between them. The CDR3 length is 14 residues.